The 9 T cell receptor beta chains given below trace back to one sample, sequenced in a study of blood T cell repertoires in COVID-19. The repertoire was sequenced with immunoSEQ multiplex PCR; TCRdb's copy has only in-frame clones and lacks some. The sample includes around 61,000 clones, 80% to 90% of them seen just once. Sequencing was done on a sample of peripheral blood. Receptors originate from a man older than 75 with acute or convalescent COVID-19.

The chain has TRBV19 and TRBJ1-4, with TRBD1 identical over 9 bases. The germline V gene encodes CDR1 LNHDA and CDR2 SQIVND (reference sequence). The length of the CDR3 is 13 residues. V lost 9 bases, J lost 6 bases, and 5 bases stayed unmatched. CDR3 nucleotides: TGTGCCAGCCACAGGGGGCGCGATGAAAAACTGTTTTTT. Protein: CASHRGRDEKLFF.

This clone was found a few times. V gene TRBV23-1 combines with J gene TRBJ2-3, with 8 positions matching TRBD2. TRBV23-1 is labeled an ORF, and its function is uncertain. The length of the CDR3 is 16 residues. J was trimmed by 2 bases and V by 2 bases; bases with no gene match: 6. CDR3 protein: CASSQISGGNTDTQYF. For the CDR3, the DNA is TGCGCCAGCAGTCAAATCAGCGGGGGCAACACAGATACGCAGTATTTT.

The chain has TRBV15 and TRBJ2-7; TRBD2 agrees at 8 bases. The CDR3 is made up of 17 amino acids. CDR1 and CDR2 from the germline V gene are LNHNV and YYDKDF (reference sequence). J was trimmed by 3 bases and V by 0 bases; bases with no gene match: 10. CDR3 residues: CATSRDRGTRIVYEQYF. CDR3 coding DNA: TGTGCCACCAGCAGAGATCGGGGGACTAGGATCGTCTACGAGCAGTACTTC.

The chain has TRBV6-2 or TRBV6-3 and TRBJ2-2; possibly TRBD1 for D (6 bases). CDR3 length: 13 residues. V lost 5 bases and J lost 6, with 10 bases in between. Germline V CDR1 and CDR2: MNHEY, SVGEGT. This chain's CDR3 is CASSPQGSGELFF. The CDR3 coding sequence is TGTGCCAGCAGTCCCCAGGGGTCCGGGGAGCTGTTTTTT.

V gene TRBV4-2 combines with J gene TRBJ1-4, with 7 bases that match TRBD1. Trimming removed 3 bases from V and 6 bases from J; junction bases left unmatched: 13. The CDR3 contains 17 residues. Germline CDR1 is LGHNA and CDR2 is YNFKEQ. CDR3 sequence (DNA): TGTGCCAGCAGCCACCTAAAGAACCGGGACAGCTATGAAAAACTGTTTTTT. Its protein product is CASSHLKNRDSYEKLFF.

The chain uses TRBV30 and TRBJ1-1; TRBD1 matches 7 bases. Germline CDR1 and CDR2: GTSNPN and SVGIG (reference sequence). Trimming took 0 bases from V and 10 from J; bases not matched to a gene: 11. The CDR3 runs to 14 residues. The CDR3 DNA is TGTGCCTGGAGTGTGTCGACAGGGATCTCAGGAGCTTTCTTT. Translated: CAWSVSTGISGAFF.

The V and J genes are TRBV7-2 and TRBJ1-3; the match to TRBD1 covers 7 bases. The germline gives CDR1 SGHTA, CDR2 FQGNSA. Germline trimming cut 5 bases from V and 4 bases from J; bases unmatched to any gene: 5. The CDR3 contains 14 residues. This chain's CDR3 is CASSPTGSGNTIYF. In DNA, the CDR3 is TGTGCCAGCAGCCCGACAGGGTCGGGAAACACCATATATTTT.

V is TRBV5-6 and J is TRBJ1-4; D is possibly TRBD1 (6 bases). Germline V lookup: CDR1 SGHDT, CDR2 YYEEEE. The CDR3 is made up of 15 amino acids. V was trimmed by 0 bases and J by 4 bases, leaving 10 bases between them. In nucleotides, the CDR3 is TGTGCCAGCAGCTTGGGGACAGTGGGTAATGAAAAACTGTTTTTT. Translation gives CASSLGTVGNEKLFF.

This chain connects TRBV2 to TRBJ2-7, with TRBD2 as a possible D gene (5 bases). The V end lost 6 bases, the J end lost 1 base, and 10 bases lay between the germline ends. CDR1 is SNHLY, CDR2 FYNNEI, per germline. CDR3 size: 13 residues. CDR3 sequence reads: CASRVSGSYEQYF. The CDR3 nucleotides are TGTGCCAGCAGAGTCAGCGGTTCCTACGAGCAGTACTTC.